Listed below are T cell receptor beta chains from one sample, sequenced in a study of CD8+ T cells in alopecia areata. Profiled with immunoSEQ multiplex PCR; TCRdb holds only in-frame clones, not every one. The table records 200,000 to 250,000 clones, 35% to 40% of them present only once. The specimen was CD4+ T cells sorted from blood, collected at approximately week 30, from a patient treated with tofacitinib. The receptors were gathered from a human donor with alopecia areata. CDR3s include the opening cysteine and the closing phenylalanine or tryptophan. A D gene is named only where the DNA matches it firmly. Only part of the rows carry a size: once, few, many, or a class if the clone is expanded.

TRBJ2-5	NA	NA	TRBV7-9	CASSLGLNRAQETQYF	TGTGCCAGCAGCTTAGGACTTAACAGGGCCCAAGAGACCCAGTACTTC
TRBJ2-1	NA	NA	TRBV25-1	CASSESPSSYNEQFF	TGTGCCAGCAGTGAATCCCCGAGCTCCTACAATGAGCAGTTCTTC
TRBJ2-1	NA	TRBD2	TRBV29-1	CSVGLAGYNEQFF	TGCAGCGTTGGACTAGCGGGGTACAATGAGCAGTTCTTC
TRBJ2-5	NA	NA	TRBV30	CAWSEREETQYF	TGTGCCTGGAGCGAGCGGGAAGAGACCCAGTACTTC
TRBJ1-2	NA	NA	TRBV30	CAWSVTGVPGGYTF	TGTGCCTGGAGCGTCACGGGGGTACCCGGGGGCTACACCTTC
TRBJ2-7	NA	NA	TRBV30	CAWSVRLGRYEQYF	TGTGCCTGGAGTGTACGTCTCGGCAGGTACGAGCAGTACTTC
TRBJ2-1	NA	NA	TRBV5-6	CASSLFGTILGDEQFF	TGTGCCAGCAGCTTGTTTGGGACCATCCTTGGGGATGAGCAGTTCTTC
TRBJ1-2	NA	NA	TRBV7-6	CASSLYQGYGYTF	TGTGCCAGCAGCTTATACCAGGGCTATGGCTACACCTTC
TRBJ1-1	NA	NA	TRBV27	CASKRMNTEAFF	TGTGCCAGCAAGAGAATGAACACTGAAGCTTTCTTT
TRBJ1-1	NA	NA	TRBV9	CASSTRGWDTEAFF	TGTGCCAGCAGCACCAGGGGATGGGACACTGAAGCTTTCTTT
TRBJ1-1	few	NA	TRBV2	CASSLGGLGTEAFF	TGTGCCAGCAGCCTAGGGGGATTGGGCACTGAAGCTTTCTTT
TRBJ1-1	NA	NA	TRBV5-1	CASSKDTNTEAFF	TGCGCCAGCAGCAAGGACACGAACACTGAAGCTTTCTTT
TRBJ1-2	NA	NA	TRBV13	CASSSQGNYGYTF	TGTGCCAGCAGCTCACAGGGCAACTATGGCTACACCTTC
TRBJ2-2	NA	TRBD2	TRBV30	CAWQRRGVTGELFF	TGTGCCTGGCAGAGACGGGGGGTCACCGGGGAGCTGTTTTTT
TRBJ1-2	NA	NA	TRBV15	CATSRDPTNYGYTF	TGTGCCACCAGCAGAGATCCCACCAACTATGGCTACACCTTC
TRBJ2-1	few	TRBD2	TRBV7-8	CASSSGTSGSVWEQFF	TGTGCCAGCAGCTCAGGGACTAGCGGGAGCGTATGGGAGCAGTTCTTC
TRBJ2-5	NA	NA	TRBV30	CAWTVRETQYF	TGTGCCTGGACAGTACGAGAGACCCAGTACTTC
TRBJ2-7	NA	NA	TRBV30	CAWSQRGWGAYEQYF	TGTGCCTGGAGCCAAAGGGGGTGGGGAGCCTACGAGCAGTACTTC
TRBJ2-7	few	NA	TRBV29-1	CSVGPYYEQYF	TGCAGCGTCGGACCCTACTACGAGCAGTACTTC